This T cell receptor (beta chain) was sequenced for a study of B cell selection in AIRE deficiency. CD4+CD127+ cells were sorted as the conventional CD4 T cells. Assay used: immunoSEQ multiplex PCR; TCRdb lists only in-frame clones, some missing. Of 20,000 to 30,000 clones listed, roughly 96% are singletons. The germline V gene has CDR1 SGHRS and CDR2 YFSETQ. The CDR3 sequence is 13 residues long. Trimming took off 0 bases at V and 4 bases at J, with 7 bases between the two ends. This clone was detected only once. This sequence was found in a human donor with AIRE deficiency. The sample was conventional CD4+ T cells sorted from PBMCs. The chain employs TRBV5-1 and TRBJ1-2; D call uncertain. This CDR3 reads CASSLEQTYGYTF. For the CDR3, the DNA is TGCGCCAGCAGCTTGGAACAGACCTATGGCTACACCTTC. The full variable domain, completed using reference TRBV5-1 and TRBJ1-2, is KAGVTQTPRYLIKTRGQQVTLSCSPISGHRSVSWYQQTPGQGLQFLFEYFSETQRNKGNFPGRFSGRQFSNSRSEMNVSTLELGDSALYLCASSLEQTYGYTFGSGTRLTVV.